These 20 T cell receptor beta chains originate from one sample sequenced in a study of neurological immune-mediated disorders. Time point given: longitudinal time-point 2. TCRdb reprocessed the 5' RACE reads via MiXCR and lists one record per CDR3 protein. Of under 40,000 distinct CDR3 sequences in the sample, 13% were seen once. What was sequenced was PBMCs. The origin of the receptors is a woman aged 35 to 49 in good health.

This clonotype showed up many times. This chain links TRBV7-2 with TRBJ2-3, with D possibly being TRBD1 (5 bases). V gave up 11 bases and J gave up 0 bases, with 15 bases separating them. Germline loops: CDR1 SGHTA, CDR2 FQGNSA. This CDR3 is built from 14 residues. This chain's CDR3 is CAYAERQSTDTQYF. The CDR3 region has the DNA TGTGCCTACGCGGAAAGACAGAGCACAGATACGCAGTATTTT.

This chain's CDR3 is CSAVRGPNYGYTF. The CDR3 DNA reads as TGCAGTGCGGTCAGGGGGCCCAACTATGGCTACACCTTC. The chain uses TRBV20-1 and TRBJ1-2, with 8 bases matching TRBD1. The ends lost 6 bases at V and 2 bases at J; junction bases unmatched: 5. Germline CDR1 DFQATT, CDR2 SNEGSKA (reference sequence). This CDR3 region has 13 residues.

There are many counts of this clonotype. The chain links TRBV5-1 to TRBJ1-2, with no clear D. V was clipped by 0 bases and J by 5 bases, with 14 bases between them. The V gene's germline CDR1 is SGHRS and CDR2 YFSETQ. CDR3 length: 15 amino acids. This CDR3 reads CASSLEPGSQYGYTF. As DNA, the CDR3 is TGCGCCAGCAGCTTGGAGCCCGGATCACAGTATGGCTACACCTTC.

This clonotype was detected ten times or more. This chain links TRBV7-3 with TRBJ2-2; D might be TRBD1 or TRBD2, each matching 6 bases. This CDR3 region has 15 residues. Trimming took 5 bases from V and 6 from J, leaving 16 bases between them. Germline-derived CDR1 and CDR2 are SGHTA and FQGTGA. The CDR3 DNA reads as TGTGCCAGCAGCCGGAACAGGGACTCTCCCGGGGAGCTGTTTTTT. It encodes CASSRNRDSPGELFF.

This clonotype came up many times. The J gene is TRBJ1-1, the V gene TRBV7-9, with no clear D. Trimming removed 1 base at V and 1 base at J, with 7 bases between. CDR3 length: 14 residues. Germline lookup yields CDR1 SEHNR and CDR2 FQNEAQ (reference sequence). The chain's CDR3 is CASSLGGQNTEAFF. CDR3 nucleotide sequence: TGTGCCAGCAGCTTAGGAGGGCAGAACACTGAAGCTTTCTTT.

This clonotype appeared a few times. This chain links TRBV25-1 with TRBJ1-5; tentatively, D is TRBD1 (5 bases). Germline assignment: CDR1 MGHDK and CDR2 SYGVNS. V shed 2 bases and J shed 4 bases, with 6 bases lying between them. The CDR3 is made up of 13 amino acids. The CDR3 DNA reads TGTGCCAGCAGTGAACCAGGGAATCAGCCCCAGCATTTT. This translates into CASSEPGNQPQHF.

This clonotype was observed at least ten times. This rearrangement joins TRBV9 to TRBJ1-2, with unresolved D. Germline loops: CDR1 SGDLS, CDR2 YYNGEE. The CDR3 has 14 amino acids. V lost 0 bases, J lost 4 bases, and 10 bases lay in between. The CDR3 region is CASSVEGARYGYTF. CDR3 in DNA: TGTGCCAGCAGCGTAGAGGGCGCCCGCTATGGCTACACCTTC.

This clonotype was found many times. The chain carries TRBV12-3 or TRBV12-4 and TRBJ1-1, with 11 bases aligning to TRBD1. There are 18 residues in the CDR3. The V segment lost 5 bases and the J segment 3 bases; nucleotides outside the gene matches: 14. The CDR3 DNA follows: TGTGCCAGCAGTCCCGGACTTGGACAGGGGGCGCAGGACACTGAAGCTTTCTTT. This gives the protein CASSPGLGQGAQDTEAFF.

This clonotype was found many times. CDR3 nucleotides: TGCAGTGCCACCCGGACTAGGTCCTACAATGAGCAGTTCTTC. Its translation is CSATRTRSYNEQFF. V and J are TRBV20-1 and TRBJ2-1; 7 bases map to TRBD2. V lost 6 bases to trimming and J lost 1 base; unmatched junction nucleotides: 6. This CDR3 is 14 amino acids long. CDR1 and CDR2 (germline): DFQATT, SNEGSKA (reference sequence).

This clonotype was detected ten times or more. The chain joins TRBV20-1 to TRBJ2-5; possible D gene TRBD1, 6 bases. CDR1 is DFQATT, CDR2 SNEGSKA, per germline (reference sequence). The CDR3 contains 15 residues. V lost 5 bases, J lost 4 bases, and 20 bases lay in between. The DNA of the CDR3 is TGCAGTGCTGCGCGGGCCAGGGGTAACATAGAGACCCAGTACTTC. This encodes CSAARARGNIETQYF.

This sequence joins TRBV5-1 and TRBJ1-2; D possibly corresponds to TRBD1 (5 bases). Germline V CDR1 and CDR2: SGHRS, YFSETQ. CDR3 length: 15 amino acids. The V end was cut by 4 bases, the J end by 4 bases, with 17 bases between. The CDR3 region is CASSPGGAPTYGYTF. DNA of the CDR3: TGCGCCAGCAGCCCGGGAGGGGCCCCAACCTATGGCTACACCTTC.

Points on this clonotype: Given a much more abundant clone one base away, this may be a read error. The chain has TRBV24-1 and TRBJ2-7, with a possible D match to TRBD1 (6 bases). CDR1 and CDR2 (germline): KGHDR, SFDVKD. This CDR3 has 17 amino acids. Trimming cost V 2 bases and J 3 bases, with 19 bases left between them. CDR3 amino acids: CATSDSSSGTRGYEQYF. The CDR3 DNA sequence: TGTGCCACCAGTGATTCGTCTTCCGGGACAAGGGGCTACGAGCAGTACTTC.

In its sample, this clonotype was seen a few times. Here the CDR3 reads CASSFGHATNEKLFF. Written as DNA, the CDR3 is TGCGCCAGCAGCTTTGGACACGCAACTAATGAAAAACTGTTTTTT. The chain links TRBV5-1 to TRBJ1-4, with D perhaps matching TRBD1 (5 bases). The CDR3 has 15 amino acids. V lost 2 bases, J lost 0 bases, and 8 bases lay in between. Germline V lookup: CDR1 SGHRS, CDR2 YFSETQ.

This clonotype was seen at least ten times. This chain uses TRBV20-1 with TRBJ1-2; D not certain. The CDR3 loop spans 12 amino acids. The germline V gene has CDR1 DFQATT and CDR2 SNEGSKA (reference sequence). V was pared by 6 bases and J by 6 bases, with 14 bases between. CDR3 amino acids: CSAQPQPHGYTF. The DNA for the CDR3 is TGCAGTGCACAGCCACAGCCCCATGGCTACACCTTC.

The table lists this clonotype with many counts. The chain employs TRBV5-1 and TRBJ1-1; D is unresolved. From germline, CDR1 is SGHRS and CDR2 YFSETQ. V was clipped by 0 bases and J by 4 bases, with 7 bases between them. The CDR3 length is 13 residues. The CDR3 DNA is TGCGCCAGCAGCTTGGTTTCGGGCACTGAAGCTTTCTTT. As protein: CASSLVSGTEAFF. The full variable domain, its missing parts supplied by reference TRBV5-1 and TRBJ1-1, is KAGVTQTPRYLIKTRGQQVTLSCSPISGHRSVSWYQQTPGQGLQFLFEYFSETQRNKGNFPGRFSGRQFSNSRSEMNVSTLELGDSALYLCASSLVSGTEAFFGQGTRLTVV.

This clonotype was seen at least ten times. V gene TRBV20-1 combines with J gene TRBJ1-2; D uncertain. This CDR3 has 14 residues. The V end was cut by 0 bases, the J end by 4 bases, with 12 bases between. Germline V gene data show CDR1 as DFQATT and CDR2 as SNEGSKA (reference sequence). CDR3 in amino acids: CSARDGLSIYGYTF. CDR3 DNA sequence: TGCAGTGCTAGAGATGGGCTGAGCATCTATGGCTACACCTTC.

This clonotype was seen ten or more times. The V call is TRBV29-1, the J call TRBJ2-7; TRBD1 might be the D (6 bases). From germline, CDR1 is SQVTM and CDR2 ANQGSEA. This CDR3 comprises 12 residues. Trimming shortened V by 7 bases and J by 4 bases, and 14 bases separated the two germline ends. DNA of the CDR3: TGCAGCGCCGGGGACATCCAATACGAGCAGTACTTC. Protein: CSAGDIQYEQYF.

There are many counts of this clonotype. The chain is built from TRBV5-1 and TRBJ2-7; D call uncertain. The CDR3 extends over 19 amino acids. The ends were cut back, 0 bases at V and 4 bases at J, with 26 bases in the middle. Per the germline V gene, CDR1 is SGHRS and CDR2 is YFSETQ. The CDR3 loop reads CASSLATRVDGRNKYEQYF. CDR3 coding DNA: TGCGCCAGCAGCTTGGCCACTCGGGTGGACGGACGAAACAAGTACGAGCAGTACTTC.

This clonotype was found many times. This sequence joins TRBV7-2 and TRBJ2-7; TRBD2 might be the D (7 bases). This CDR3 contains 18 residues. Looked up from germline, CDR1 is SGHTA and CDR2 is FQGNSA. The V gene lost 2 bases and the J gene lost 2 bases, with 22 bases spanning the gap. As DNA, the CDR3 is TGTGCCAGCAGCTTATCGCCGGGGAGAGGGGGGGATCCCTACGAGCAGTACTTC. Its protein is CASSLSPGRGGDPYEQYF. Full variable domain (remainder filled in from reference TRBV7-2 and TRBJ2-7): GAGVSQSPSNKVTEKGKDVELRCDPISGHTALYWYRQSLGQGLEFLIYFQGNSAPDKSGLPSDRFSAERTGGSVSTLTIQRTQQEDSAVYLCASSLSPGRGGDPYEQYFGPGTRLTVT.

This clonotype showed up many times. The chain is built from TRBV20-1 and TRBJ2-7, with TRBD2 identical over 14 bases. V lost 1 base, J lost 6 bases, and 8 bases stayed unmatched. This CDR3 has 16 amino acids. Germline CDR1 and CDR2: DFQATT and SNEGSKA (reference sequence). CDR3 in DNA: TGCAGTGCTAGAGCCGGACTAGCGGGGGGCACCCTCGAGCAGTACTTC. Translating gives CSARAGLAGGTLEQYF.